These 10 T cell receptor beta chains originate from one sample sequenced in a study of memory CD4+ T cells and cytomegalovirus serostatus. The assay was immunoSEQ multiplex PCR, and TCRdb's table has in-frame clones only and misses some. The table has about 44,000 clones, over 65% seen once. The sort gate was single viable CD3+CD4+CD8-CD45RO+ cells for memory CD4+ T cells. The sequenced sample consisted of memory CD4+ T cells from blood. The origin of the receptors is an adult in good health and CMV-seronegative.

The chain combines TRBV6-5 with TRBJ1-6; 10 bases match TRBD1. Germline CDR1 and CDR2: MNHEY and SVGAGI. V lost 10 bases, J lost 1 base, and 4 bases stayed unmatched. CDR3 size: 15 residues. CDR3 sequence reads: CATRQGASYNSPLHF. For the CDR3, the DNA is TGTGCCACCCGACAGGGGGCGTCCTATAATTCACCCCTCCACTTT.

The chain uses TRBV6-5 and TRBJ2-3; TRBD1 matches 8 bases. Germline-derived CDR1 and CDR2 are MNHEY and SVGAGI. V dropped 1 base and J dropped 5; count of bases not matched to a gene: 5. This CDR3 region has 15 residues. CDR3 DNA sequence: TGTGCCAGCAGTTACTGGGGCAGGGGGCTAGATACGCAGTATTTT. Amino acid sequence: CASSYWGRGLDTQYF.

The chain has TRBV2 and TRBJ2-5, with 8 bases identical to TRBD1. Germline CDR1 and CDR2: SNHLY and FYNNEI. The CDR3 has 12 residues. The junction had 12 bases not matched to a gene; V was cut back by 7 bases and J by 14 bases. CDR3 sequence reads: CASTRTGSSLYF. DNA for the CDR3: TGTGCCAGCACCAGGACAGGGTCGAGCCTCTACTTC.

The rearrangement joins TRBV7-8 to TRBJ1-1, with a tentative D call TRBD1 (6 bases). CDR3 length: 15 residues. Trimming took off 5 bases at V and 0 bases at J, with 13 bases between the two ends. Germline assignment: CDR1 SGHVS and CDR2 FQNEAQ. The CDR3 is CASSPGDTLNTEAFF. The CDR3 coding sequence is TGTGCCAGCAGCCCGGGGGACACACTGAACACTGAAGCTTTCTTT.

This chain connects TRBV28 to TRBJ1-2, with D perhaps TRBD1 (6 bases). The V gene's germline CDR1 is MDHEN and CDR2 SYDVKM. This CDR3 comprises 14 residues. Trimming left V 8 bases short and J 3 bases short, with 16 bases between. The CDR3 is CASVIAGADYGYTF. CDR3 nucleotide sequence: TGTGCCAGCGTCATAGCGGGGGCTGACTATGGCTACACCTTC.

The V and J genes are TRBV6-6 and TRBJ2-5; D perhaps matches TRBD1 (5 bases). Trimming shortened V by 5 bases and J by 11 bases, and 15 bases separated the two germline ends. Per the germline V gene, CDR1 is MNHNY and CDR2 is SVGAGI (reference sequence). There are 12 residues in the CDR3. CDR3 nucleotide sequence: TGTGCCAGCAGTCCACAGGCTGGAGAGCAGTACTTC. The encoded protein is CASSPQAGEQYF.

The chain has TRBV9 and TRBJ1-6, with D perhaps TRBD1 (5 bases). Trimming pared 0 bases from V and 7 bases from J, leaving 11 bases between. This CDR3 is built from 15 residues. Germline CDR1 and CDR2: SGDLS and YYNGEE. CDR3 nucleotide sequence: TGTGCCAGCAGCGTAGAGTCAGGGATGAATTCACCCCTCCACTTT. Its translation: CASSVESGMNSPLHF. Based on the CDR3 plus reference TRBV9 and TRBJ1-6, the full variable domain is DSGVTQTPKHLITATGQRVTLRCSPRSGDLSVYWYQQSLDQGLQFLIQYYNGEERAKGNILERFSAQQFPDLHSELNLSSLELGDSALYFCASSVESGMNSPLHFGNGTRLTVT.

The chain couples TRBV27 to TRBJ2-3; TRBD2 might be the D (6 bases). This CDR3 has 13 residues. Trimming cost V 4 bases and J 9 bases, with 14 bases left between them. CDR1 MNHEY and CDR2 SMNVEV come from the germline V gene (reference sequence). The CDR3 here is CASSSGPGGTQYF. The DNA of the CDR3 is TGTGCCAGCAGTTCGGGACCTGGAGGGACGCAGTATTTT.

The chain joins TRBV4-1 to TRBJ1-2; D is unclear. V lost 0 bases, J lost 8 bases, and 10 bases lay in between. Germline CDR1 reads MGHRA; CDR2 reads YSYEKL. This CDR3 comprises 13 residues. This CDR3 reads CASSQEGPGGYTF. The CDR3 DNA reads as TGCGCCAGCAGCCAAGAAGGGCCGGGAGGCTACACCTTC.

DNA of the CDR3: TGTGCCAGCCACCGGGGCCGGTATGAAAAACTGTTTTTT. The encoded protein is CASHRGRYEKLFF. V gene TRBV6-1 combines with J gene TRBJ1-4, with D perhaps TRBD1 (5 bases). The CDR3 sequence is 13 residues long. Germline CDR1 reads MNHNS; CDR2 reads SASEGT. The germline V and J ends were trimmed by 8 bases and 6 bases, with 13 bases remaining between them.